This TCR beta chain was documented in a study of shared T cell receptors in the human thymus. This table comes from immunoSEQ multiplex PCR, and its TCRdb copy is limited to in-frame clones, with some not included. The table includes hundreds of thousands of clones, 88% detected once. A further study also used this sample, focusing on human thymus T cells. That paper adds: Donor material was obtained from healthy Finnish infants undergoing corrective surgery for congenital heart defects. Resections that were taken during corrective heart surgery supplied the thymus tissue. Highly overlapping thymic repertoires in unrelated individuals were reported by related research.

The sequence was obtained from a boy under three years old with a congenital heart defect. Material: thymocytes.

The CDR3, as DNA: TGTGCCACCAGCAGAGAATCGGGCTCCGGAGGGGCTTTCTTT. Amino acid sequence: CATSRESGSGGAFF. The chain links TRBV15 to TRBJ1-1; D gene unclear. CDR3 length: 14 amino acids. Between the trimmed V and J ends, which lost 0 bases and 11 bases, there was a span of 16 bases. The germline V gene has CDR1 LNHNV and CDR2 YYDKDF (reference sequence).